This entry features one T cell receptor (beta chain) sequence. Antigen: not known. This sample is part of a study of T cells after yellow fever vaccination. Whole-study context: Fractions low in cell number were prepared with SMART-Seq v4 Ultra Low Input. Broader study findings: Reappearing after the booster were most of the clones from primary vaccination (less than 97% CD4, approximately 86% CD8).

TCR cDNA was made by 5'RACE template switching, adding a universal primer site and UMIs. In TCRdb, the 5' RACE reads were re-called with MiXCR into one record per CDR3 protein. The sample consists of roughly 160,000 distinct CDR3 sequences, approximately 9.7% of them appearing once. The CDR3 has 12 amino acids. Germline CDR1 SQVTM, CDR2 ANQGSEA. V lost 5 bases and J 4 bases, leaving 8 bases between the germline ends. The source was CD8+ T cells sorted from PBMCs, collected 45 days after the yellow fever booster vaccination. This clonotype originated in a man aged 18 to 29 who received the YFV17D yellow fever vaccine. The chain is built from TRBV29-1 and TRBJ2-2; D not certain. CDR3 sequence reads: CSVHHSTGELFF. The CDR3 nucleotides are TGCAGCGTTCATCACAGCACCGGGGAGCTGTTTTTT.